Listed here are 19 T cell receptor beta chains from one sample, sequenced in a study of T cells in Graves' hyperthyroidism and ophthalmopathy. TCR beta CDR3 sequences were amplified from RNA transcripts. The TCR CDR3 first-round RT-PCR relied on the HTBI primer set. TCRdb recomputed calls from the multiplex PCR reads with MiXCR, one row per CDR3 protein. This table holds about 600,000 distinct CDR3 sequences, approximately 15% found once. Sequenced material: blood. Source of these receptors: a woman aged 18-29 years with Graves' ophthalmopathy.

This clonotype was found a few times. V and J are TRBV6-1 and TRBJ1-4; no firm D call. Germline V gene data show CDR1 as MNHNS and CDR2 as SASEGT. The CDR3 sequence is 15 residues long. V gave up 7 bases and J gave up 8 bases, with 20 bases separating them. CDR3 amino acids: CASILRRRAGEKLFF. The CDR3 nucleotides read TGTGCCAGCATCCTAAGGAGGAGGGCGGGGGAAAAACTGTTTTTT.

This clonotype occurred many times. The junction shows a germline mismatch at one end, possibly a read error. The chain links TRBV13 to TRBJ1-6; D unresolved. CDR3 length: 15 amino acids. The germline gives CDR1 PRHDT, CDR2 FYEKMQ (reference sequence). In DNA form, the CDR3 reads TGTGCCAGCAGCATAGGGAGCTGGCCCCTCTCACCCCTCCACTTT. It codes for CASSIGSWPLSPLHF.

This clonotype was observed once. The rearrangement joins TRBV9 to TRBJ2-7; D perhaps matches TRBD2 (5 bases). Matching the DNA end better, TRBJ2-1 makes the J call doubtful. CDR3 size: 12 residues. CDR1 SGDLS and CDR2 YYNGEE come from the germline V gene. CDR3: CASSAPGLEQFF. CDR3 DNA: TGTGCCAGCAGTGCCCCAGGACTCGAGCAGTTCTTC.

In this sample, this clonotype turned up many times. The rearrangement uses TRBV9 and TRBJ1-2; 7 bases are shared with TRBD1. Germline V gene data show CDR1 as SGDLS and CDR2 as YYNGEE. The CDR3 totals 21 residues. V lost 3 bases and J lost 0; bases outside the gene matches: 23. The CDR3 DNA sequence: TGTGCCAGCAGCGGGAGAATAAGGACAGGAGCTCTGCCGACAACTAACTATGGCTACACCTTC. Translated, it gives CASSGRIRTGALPTTNYGYTF.

The CDR3 DNA follows: TGTGCCAGCAGCAAAAGTGAGGGTAGGACTGAAGCTTTCTTT. This translates into CASSKSEGRTEAFF. The J gene is TRBJ1-1, the V gene TRBV9; D gene uncertain. CDR3 length: 14 residues. Between the trimmed V and J ends, which lost 4 bases and 5 bases, there was a span of 15 bases. In germline, CDR1 is SGDLS, CDR2 YYNGEE.

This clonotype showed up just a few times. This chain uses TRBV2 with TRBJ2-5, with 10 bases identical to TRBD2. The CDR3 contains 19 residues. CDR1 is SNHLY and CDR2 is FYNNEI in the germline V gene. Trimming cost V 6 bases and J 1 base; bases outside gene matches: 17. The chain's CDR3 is CASSVLAGSTKGFQETQYF. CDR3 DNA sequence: TGTGCCAGCAGCGTACTAGCGGGAAGCACCAAGGGGTTCCAAGAGACCCAGTACTTC.

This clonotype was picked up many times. The chain's CDR3 is CASSESHMNTEAFF. For the CDR3, the DNA is TGTGCCAGCAGCGAGTCCCACATGAACACTGAAGCTTTCTTT. The V and J genes are TRBV7-9 and TRBJ1-1; D gene uncertain. Germline V gives CDR1 SEHNR, CDR2 FQNEAQ (reference sequence). Trimming stripped 5 bases from V and 0 bases from J, with 10 bases between. CDR3 length: 14 amino acids.

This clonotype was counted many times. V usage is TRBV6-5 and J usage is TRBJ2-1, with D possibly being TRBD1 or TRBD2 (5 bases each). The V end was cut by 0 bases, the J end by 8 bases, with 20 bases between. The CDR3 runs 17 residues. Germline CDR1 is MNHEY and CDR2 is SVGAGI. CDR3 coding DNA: TGTGCCAGCAGTTACTCCGGGGCGCCCCATACGGTCGATGAGCAGTTCTTC. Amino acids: CASSYSGAPHTVDEQFF.

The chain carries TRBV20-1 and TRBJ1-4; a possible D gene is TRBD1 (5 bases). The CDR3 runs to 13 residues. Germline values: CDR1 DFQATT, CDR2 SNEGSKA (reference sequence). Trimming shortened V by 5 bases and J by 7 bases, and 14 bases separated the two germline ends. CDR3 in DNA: TGCAGTGCTCCGGAAACTGGGGGTGAAAAACTGTTTTTT. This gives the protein CSAPETGGEKLFF.

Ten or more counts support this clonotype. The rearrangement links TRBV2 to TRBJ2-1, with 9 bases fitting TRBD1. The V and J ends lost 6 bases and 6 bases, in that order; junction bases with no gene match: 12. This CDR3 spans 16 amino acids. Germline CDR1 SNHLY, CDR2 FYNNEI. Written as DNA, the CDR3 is TGTGCCAGCAGCTTCTCCCGGGACAGGGAACGCAATGAGCAGTTCTTC. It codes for CASSFSRDRERNEQFF.

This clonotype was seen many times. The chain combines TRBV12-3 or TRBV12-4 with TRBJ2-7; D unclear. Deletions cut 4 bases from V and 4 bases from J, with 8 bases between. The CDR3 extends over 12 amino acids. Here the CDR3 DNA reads TGTGCCAGCAGTTGGACGGAGTACGAGCAGTACTTC. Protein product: CASSWTEYEQYF.

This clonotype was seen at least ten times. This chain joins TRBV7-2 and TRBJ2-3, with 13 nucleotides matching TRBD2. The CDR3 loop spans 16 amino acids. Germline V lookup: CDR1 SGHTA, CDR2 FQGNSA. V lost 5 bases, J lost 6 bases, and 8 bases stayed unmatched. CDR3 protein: CASSPGLAGVSDTQYF. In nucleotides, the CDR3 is TGTGCCAGCAGCCCCGGACTAGCGGGAGTATCGGATACGCAGTATTTT.

The CDR3 DNA reads TGTGCCAGTAGTATCCTCCCCGGACAGGGGAACACTGAAGCTTTCTTT. Protein: CASSILPGQGNTEAFF. The J gene is TRBJ1-1, the V gene TRBV19; TRBD1 matches at 8 bases. Germline CDR1 and CDR2: LNHDA and SQIVND (reference sequence). The CDR3 loop spans 16 amino acids. J was trimmed by 1 base and V by 3 bases; bases with no gene match: 7. The variable domain in full, with the rest retrieved from reference TRBV19 and TRBJ1-1, is DGGITQSPKYLFRKEGQNVTLSCEQNLNHDAMYWYRQDPGQGLRLIYYSQIVNDFQKGDIAEGYSVSREKKESFPLTVTSAQKNPTAFYLCASSILPGQGNTEAFFGQGTRLTVV.

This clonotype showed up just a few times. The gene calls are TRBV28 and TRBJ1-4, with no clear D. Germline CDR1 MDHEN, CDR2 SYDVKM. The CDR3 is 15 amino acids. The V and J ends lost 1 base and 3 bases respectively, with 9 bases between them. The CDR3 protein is CASSLSGMANEKLFF. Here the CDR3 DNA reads TGTGCCAGCAGTTTATCGGGCATGGCTAATGAAAAACTGTTTTTT.

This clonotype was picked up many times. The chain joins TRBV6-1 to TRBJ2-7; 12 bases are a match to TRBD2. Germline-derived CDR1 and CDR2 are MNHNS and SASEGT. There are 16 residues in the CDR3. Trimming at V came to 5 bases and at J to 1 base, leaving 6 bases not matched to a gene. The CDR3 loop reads CASSTSGTSGSYEQYF. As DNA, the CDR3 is TGTGCCAGCAGTACCTCCGGGACTAGCGGGTCCTACGAGCAGTACTTC.

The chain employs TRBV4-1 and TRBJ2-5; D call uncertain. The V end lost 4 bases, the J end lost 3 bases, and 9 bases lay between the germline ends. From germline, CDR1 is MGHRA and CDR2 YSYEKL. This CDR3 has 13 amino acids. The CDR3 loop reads CASSRSLKETQYF. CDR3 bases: TGCGCCAGCAGCCGGTCCTTAAAAGAGACCCAGTACTTC.

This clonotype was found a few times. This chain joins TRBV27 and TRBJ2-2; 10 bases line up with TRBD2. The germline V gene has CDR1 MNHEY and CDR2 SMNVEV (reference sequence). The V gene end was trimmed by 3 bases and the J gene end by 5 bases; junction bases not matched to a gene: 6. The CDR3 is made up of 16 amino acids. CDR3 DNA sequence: TGTGCCAGCAGTTTGATGGGACTAGCGAGGACCGGGGAGCTGTTTTTT. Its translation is CASSLMGLARTGELFF.

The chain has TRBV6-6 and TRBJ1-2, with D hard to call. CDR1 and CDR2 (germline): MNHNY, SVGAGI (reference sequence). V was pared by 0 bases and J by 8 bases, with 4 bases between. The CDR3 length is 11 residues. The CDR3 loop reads CASSYSDGYTF. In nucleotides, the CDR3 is TGTGCCAGCAGTTACTCGGACGGCTACACCTTC.

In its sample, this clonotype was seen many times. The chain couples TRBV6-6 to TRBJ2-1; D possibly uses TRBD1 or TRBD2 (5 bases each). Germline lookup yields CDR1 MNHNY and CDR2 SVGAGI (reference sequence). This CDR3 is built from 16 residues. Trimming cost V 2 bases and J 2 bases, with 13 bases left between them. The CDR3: CASSYKRTPPYNEQFF. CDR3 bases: TGTGCCAGCAGTTACAAGCGGACACCACCCTACAATGAGCAGTTCTTC.